Listed here are 27 T cell receptor beta chains from one sample, sequenced in a study of blood T cell repertoires in COVID-19. Assay: immunoSEQ multiplex PCR; the TCRdb copy retains only in-frame clones and omits some. The sample has approximately 97,000 clones, approximately 90% seen once. Sequencing was performed on peripheral blood. Every receptor here comes from a man between 60 and 75 years old with acute or convalescent COVID-19.

This chain links TRBV7-9 with TRBJ1-5, with 9 nucleotides matching TRBD1. Germline assignment: CDR1 SEHNR and CDR2 FQNEAQ (reference sequence). The CDR3 has 14 residues. The trim removed 5 bases at V and 6 bases at J, leaving 5 bases unmatched. CDR3 loop: CASSRDRGTQPQHF. The CDR3 nucleotides are TGTGCCAGCAGCCGTGACAGGGGGACTCAGCCCCAGCATTTT.

This clone was counted once. The rearrangement uses TRBV30 and TRBJ1-5; perhaps TRBD1 as D (5 bases). The CDR3 covers 15 residues. Trimming left V 3 bases short and J 0 bases short, with 12 bases between. Germline CDR1 reads GTSNPN; CDR2 reads SVGIG (reference sequence). This CDR3 is CAWSAGSYSNQPQHF. CDR3 DNA: TGTGCCTGGAGCGCAGGGTCTTATAGCAATCAGCCCCAGCATTTT.

The chain employs TRBV18 and TRBJ2-6, with TRBD2 matching 7 bases. This CDR3 spans 18 amino acids. Germline loops: CDR1 KGHSH, CDR2 LQKENI. Losses at the gene ends were 1 base for V and 0 bases for J; bases not matched to a gene: 6. CDR3 sequence reads: CASSPREGRRSGANVLTF. The CDR3 region has the DNA TGTGCCAGCTCACCACGGGAGGGACGGCGCTCTGGGGCCAACGTCCTGACTTTC.

The gene calls are TRBV12-3 or TRBV12-4 and TRBJ1-1; 11 positions agree with TRBD1. With 7 bases clipped from V and 6 bases from J, the junction kept 4 bases outside the gene matches. The CDR3 is made up of 13 amino acids. This CDR3 is CASTRTGGPEAFF. CDR3 DNA: TGTGCCAGCACCCGGACAGGGGGCCCTGAAGCTTTCTTT.

CDR3 nucleotides: TGTGCCAGCAGCCCTTACGGGACAGCCTACTCCTACGAGCAGTACTTC. Encoded protein: CASSPYGTAYSYEQYF. J is TRBJ2-7 and V is TRBV7-9; 7 bases fit TRBD1. J was trimmed by 0 bases and V by 5 bases; bases with no gene match: 10. The CDR3 has 16 residues. Germline CDR1 SEHNR, CDR2 FQNEAQ (reference sequence).

This clone was seen a single time. The rearrangement links TRBV5-6 to TRBJ2-7, with D possibly TRBD2 on 6 matching bases. V was shortened by 3 bases and J by 1 base, with 17 bases between the two germline ends. CDR1 and CDR2 from the germline V gene are SGHDT and YYEEEE. The CDR3 has 16 amino acids. The CDR3 sequence: CASSSRDFKTSYEQYF. The CDR3 DNA is TGTGCCAGCAGCTCCCGGGACTTCAAGACGTCCTACGAGCAGTACTTC.

This chain connects TRBV3-1 (or the pseudogene TRBV3-2) to TRBJ2-2; D is possibly TRBD1 (5 bases). V was clipped by 0 bases and J by 7 bases, with 21 bases between them. Germline V gives CDR1 LGHDT, CDR2 YNNKEL (reference sequence). This CDR3 is built from 18 residues. In DNA form, the CDR3 reads TGTGCCAGCAGCCAAGAGTTGTACAGGAGAAATTTCGGCGGGGAGCTGTTTTTT. This translates into CASSQELYRRNFGGELFF.

The J gene is TRBJ2-3, the V gene TRBV5-1, with 10 bases matching TRBD1. The V gene's germline CDR1 is SGHRS and CDR2 YFSETQ. CDR3 length: 16 amino acids. V was pared by 4 bases and J by 5 bases, with 10 bases of the junction left unmatched. DNA for the CDR3: TGCGCCAGCAGCGAAAGGGGGACAGGGGTCGGAGATACGCAGTATTTT. Protein: CASSERGTGVGDTQYF.

The chain recombines TRBV6-1 with TRBJ1-5; the D is unclear. V lost 4 bases to trimming and J lost 3 bases, with 16 bases between them. The germline gives CDR1 MNHNS, CDR2 SASEGT. The CDR3 has 16 amino acids. The CDR3 DNA reads TGTGCCAGCAGTGCCGAGGAGGGCCCCCTCAATCAGCCCCAGCATTTT. It specifies CASSAEEGPLNQPQHF.

On this clone: Other DNA sequences within the sample encode an identical CDR3. The genes are TRBV30 and TRBJ1-1; unclear D gene. The CDR3 contains 13 residues. Between the trimmed V and J ends, which lost 2 bases and 1 base, there was a span of 8 bases. Germline CDR1 GTSNPN, CDR2 SVGIG (reference sequence). The CDR3 protein is CAWSHRGNTEAFF. The CDR3 nucleotides read TGTGCCTGGAGTCATAGAGGGAACACTGAAGCTTTCTTT.

The genes are TRBV7-2 and TRBJ1-1; no firm D call. The CDR3 runs 15 residues. V lost 1 base to trimming and J lost 8 bases, with 17 bases between them. Germline V CDR1 and CDR2: SGHTA, FQGNSA. The CDR3 sequence: CASSLGGGRVREAFF. CDR3 DNA: TGTGCCAGCAGCTTAGGGGGAGGGAGAGTTAGGGAAGCTTTCTTT.

The V gene is TRBV21-1, the J gene TRBJ1-5; no DNA check was done on the table's D call, TRBD1. TRBV21-1 constitutes a pseudogene. The CDR3 sequence is 16 residues long. The CDR3 region is CASSILDRGPNQPQHF. In DNA, the CDR3 is TGTGCCAGCAGCATCCTTGACAGGGGTCCCAATCAGCCCCAGCATTTT.

V gene TRBV30 combines with J gene TRBJ1-6; possible D gene TRBD1, 6 bases. Trimming took 6 bases from V and 7 from J, leaving 16 bases between them. The CDR3 sequence is 14 residues long. Per germline, CDR1 GTSNPN and CDR2 SVGIG (reference sequence). The CDR3 DNA follows: TGTGCCTGCCAAACGGGGGGCCTAAATTCACCCCTCCACTTT. This translates into CACQTGGLNSPLHF.

The gene calls are TRBV19 and TRBJ1-1; D may be TRBD1 (6 bases). Trimming stripped 3 bases from V and 0 bases from J, with 8 bases between. This CDR3 comprises 14 residues. From germline, CDR1 is LNHDA and CDR2 SQIVND (reference sequence). The DNA of the CDR3 is TGTGCCAGTAGTATGGACAGATTGAACACTGAAGCTTTCTTT. Translated: CASSMDRLNTEAFF.

The V and J genes are TRBV5-4 and TRBJ2-3, with TRBD1 identical over 10 bases. This CDR3 has 17 amino acids. The J segment lost 4 bases and the V segment lost 5 bases, leaving 13 bases of the junction unmatched. Germline CDR1 SGHNT, CDR2 YYREEE (reference sequence). The CDR3 protein is CASSRDRGVRGPDTQYF. In DNA, the CDR3 is TGTGCCAGCAGTCGGGACAGGGGAGTTCGAGGGCCAGATACGCAGTATTTT.

The J gene is TRBJ2-7, the V gene TRBV6-5, with D perhaps TRBD2 (7 bases). Trimming removed 6 bases from V and 3 bases from J, with 12 bases in between. The CDR3 consists of 13 residues. The germline V gene encodes CDR1 MNHEY and CDR2 SVGAGI. CDR3 loop: CASSYREGYEQYF. The CDR3 region has the DNA TGTGCCAGCAGCTACAGGGAGGGCTACGAGCAGTACTTC.

This chain connects TRBV12-5 to TRBJ1-1; TRBD1 aligns across 7 bases. J was trimmed by 11 bases and V by 1 base; bases with no gene match: 4. CDR1 and CDR2 (germline): LGHNT, FRNRAP. The CDR3 is 12 amino acids. The CDR3 sequence: CASGLGQGAAFF. The CDR3 DNA is TGTGCTAGTGGTTTGGGACAGGGCGCCGCTTTCTTT.

This clone was counted a single time. The gene calls are TRBV19 and TRBJ1-1, with TRBD1 matching 10 bases. V dropped 11 bases and J dropped 2; count of bases not matched to a gene: 5. From germline, CDR1 is LNHDA and CDR2 SQIVND (reference sequence). The CDR3 is made up of 13 amino acids. CDR3 DNA: TGTGCCTCTCAGACAGGGGGCAACACTGAAGCTTTCTTT. It translates to CASQTGGNTEAFF.

V and J are TRBV19 and TRBJ1-2; TRBD1 is a possible D gene (5 bases). The V end was cut by 10 bases, the J end by 1 base, with 16 bases between. CDR1 is LNHDA and CDR2 is SQIVND in the germline V gene (reference sequence). This CDR3 has 14 residues. DNA for the CDR3: TGTGCCACCGACGCTGGGGGACTTAACTATGGCTACACCTTC. This translates into CATDAGGLNYGYTF.

This chain uses TRBV5-6 with TRBJ1-3; 8 bases agree with TRBD1. This CDR3 has 15 residues. Germline V CDR1 and CDR2: SGHDT, YYEEEE. The V segment lost 4 bases and the J segment 4 bases; nucleotides outside the gene matches: 7. CDR3 in DNA: TGTGCCAGCAGCCAGGACAGGGCGGGAGGAAACACCATATATTTT. Its protein product is CASSQDRAGGNTIYF.

The rearrangement joins TRBV27 to TRBJ1-1, with 10 bases aligning to TRBD1. The CDR3 extends over 15 amino acids. Trimming took 7 bases from V and 0 from J; bases not matched to a gene: 5. The germline V gene encodes CDR1 MNHEY and CDR2 SMNVEV (reference sequence). DNA for the CDR3: TGTGCCAGCACCGACAGGGGGCACATGAACACTGAAGCTTTCTTT. It is translated as CASTDRGHMNTEAFF.

This sequence joins TRBV9 and TRBJ2-3; D is perhaps TRBD1 (5 bases). The length of the CDR3 is 15 residues. V was shortened by 0 bases and J by 2 bases, with 10 bases between the two germline ends. Germline V gene data show CDR1 as SGDLS and CDR2 as YYNGEE. The CDR3 spells CASSVGVQATDTQYF. CDR3 bases: TGTGCCAGCAGCGTAGGGGTACAGGCCACAGATACGCAGTATTTT. The whole variable domain, remainder taken from reference TRBV9 and TRBJ2-3, is DSGVTQTPKHLITATGQRVTLRCSPRSGDLSVYWYQQSLDQGLQFLIQYYNGEERAKGNILERFSAQQFPDLHSELNLSSLELGDSALYFCASSVGVQATDTQYFGPGTRLTVL.

V is TRBV5-1 and J is TRBJ1-1; D is possibly TRBD1 (5 bases). The CDR3 runs 13 residues. Looked up from germline, CDR1 is SGHRS and CDR2 is YFSETQ. Trimming cost V 7 bases and J 0 bases, with 10 bases left between them. DNA of the CDR3: TGCGCCAGCTCGACAGCAATGAACACTGAAGCTTTCTTT. This gives the protein CASSTAMNTEAFF.

The rearrangement uses TRBV6-6 and TRBJ1-2, with 8 nucleotides matching TRBD1. J was trimmed by 7 bases and V by 5 bases; bases with no gene match: 9. The length of the CDR3 is 14 residues. The V gene's germline CDR1 is MNHNY and CDR2 SVGAGI (reference sequence). DNA of the CDR3: TGTGCCAGCAGTGACCCGGGACAGGTCTCTGGCTACACCTTC. Amino acid sequence: CASSDPGQVSGYTF.

The chain has TRBV15 and TRBJ2-2; 7 nucleotides line up with TRBD2. The length of the CDR3 is 16 residues. With V trimmed by 1 base and J by 3 bases, 5 bases remained unmatched. Germline CDR1 and CDR2: LNHNV and YYDKDF (reference sequence). The CDR3 bases are TGTGCCACCAGCAGAGCCCAGCGGGGCGACACCGGGGAGCTGTTTTTT. It translates to CATSRAQRGDTGELFF.

This sequence joins TRBV23-1 and TRBJ2-3; D uncertain. TRBV23-1 is classed as an ORF, of uncertain function. Trimming removed 4 bases at V and 3 bases at J, with 14 bases between. CDR3 length: 15 amino acids. CDR3 sequence (DNA): TGCGCCAGCAGTCCGCGGAGCCATCGAACAGATACGCAGTATTTT. This translates into CASSPRSHRTDTQYF.

J is TRBJ2-7 and V is TRBV18, with 13 nucleotides matching TRBD2. CDR1 is KGHSH and CDR2 is LQKENI in the germline V gene. The junction had 8 bases not matched to a gene; V was cut back by 6 bases and J by 0 bases. The CDR3 is 17 amino acids. The CDR3 region has the DNA TGTGCCAGCTCCCCCGGGACTAGCGGGGCTTCCTCCTACGAGCAGTACTTC. Translating it yields CASSPGTSGASSYEQYF.